The 23 T cell receptor beta chains given below trace back to one sample, sequenced in a study of beta chain features in type 1 diabetes. The sequenced template was cDNA made from the entire isolated RNA. Method: immunoSEQ multiplex PCR; TCRdb's copy keeps in-frame clones and lacks some. The sample lists around 500,000 clones, roughly 30% occurring once. Material: naive CD4+ T cells from blood. These receptors were taken from a man aged 18 to 30 in good health.

This clone was picked up a small number of times. This CDR3 is also generated by other DNA sequences in the sample. This sequence joins TRBV30 and TRBJ1-5; D unresolved. CDR3 length: 13 residues. With 1 base removed from V and 1 base from J, the gap between germline ends came to 5 bases. Germline V gives CDR1 GTSNPN, CDR2 SVGIG (reference sequence). This CDR3 reads CAWSDGSNQPQHF. DNA for the CDR3: TGTGCCTGGAGTGATGGGAGCAATCAGCCCCAGCATTTT. Full variable domain (outside the CDR3, taken from reference TRBV30 and TRBJ1-5): SQTIHQWPATLVQPVGSPLSLECTVEGTSNPNLYWYRQAAGRGLQLLFYSVGIGQISSEVPQNLSASRPQDRQFILSSKKLLLSDSGFYLCAWSDGSNQPQHFGDGTRLSIL.

The gene calls are TRBV6-5 and TRBJ1-4; 7 positions agree with TRBD1. V shed 2 bases, J shed 8 bases, and the junction held 8 bases outside the gene matches. The CDR3 covers 15 residues. Germline CDR1 MNHEY, CDR2 SVGAGI. The CDR3 DNA is TGTGCCAGCAGTTACCTACAGGGGAGGGTGGAAAAACTGTTTTTT. Amino acid sequence: CASSYLQGRVEKLFF.

Concerning this clone: Other DNA sequences within the sample encode an identical CDR3. The chain combines TRBV27 with TRBJ2-3; tentatively, D is TRBD2 (5 bases). The V end was cut by 3 bases, the J end by 1 base, with 5 bases between. This CDR3 is 13 amino acids long. Germline values: CDR1 MNHEY, CDR2 SMNVEV (reference sequence). CDR3 DNA sequence: TGTGCCAGCAGTTTGAGGGGCACAGATACGCAGTATTTT. It yields the protein CASSLRGTDTQYF.

This clone was picked up a small number of times. The rearrangement uses TRBV18 and TRBJ2-1; 11 nucleotides align to TRBD2. Germline V CDR1 and CDR2: KGHSH, LQKENI. V lost 2 bases to trimming and J lost 6 bases; unmatched junction nucleotides: 3. CDR3 length: 15 amino acids. Written as DNA, the CDR3 is TGTGCCAGCTCACCAGTTACTAGCGGGAGCAATGAGCAGTTCTTC. Amino acid sequence: CASSPVTSGSNEQFF.

The V gene is TRBV2, the J gene TRBJ2-5; 10 bases match TRBD2. The CDR3 spans 14 residues. J gave up 7 bases and V 5 bases, and 7 bases lay outside the gene matches. Per germline, CDR1 SNHLY and CDR2 FYNNEI. CDR3 bases: TGTGCCAGCAGTCCAGCGGGAGGGATGGGGACCCAGTACTTC. Translation: CASSPAGGMGTQYF.

The chain combines TRBV28 with TRBJ2-5, with D perhaps TRBD2 (6 bases). The CDR3 has 13 amino acids. Trimming cost V 7 bases and J 3 bases, with 12 bases left between them. The V gene's germline CDR1 is MDHEN and CDR2 SYDVKM. As DNA, the CDR3 is TGTGCCAGCATCCGGCCGGGGGAAGAGACCCAGTACTTC. This codes for CASIRPGEETQYF.

This clone was seen more than once but under ten times. This chain links TRBV4-1 with TRBJ1-4; TRBD1 might be the D (6 bases). Trimming took off 4 bases at V and 5 bases at J, with 8 bases between the two ends. In germline, CDR1 is MGHRA, CDR2 YSYEKL. This CDR3 is 13 amino acids long. This CDR3 reads CASSRTANEKLFF. CDR3 nucleotides: TGCGCCAGCAGCCGGACAGCCAATGAAAAACTGTTTTTT.

The rearrangement links TRBV13 to TRBJ2-7; TRBD2 aligns across 8 bases. The CDR3 covers 13 residues. With V trimmed by 5 bases and J by 7 bases, 7 bases remained unmatched. CDR1 PRHDT and CDR2 FYEKMQ come from the germline V gene (reference sequence). CDR3 in DNA: TGTGCCAGCAGCCCCCGCGGGGGGCCGGAGCAGTACTTC. Its protein product is CASSPRGGPEQYF.

The gene calls are TRBV29-1 and TRBJ2-7; D is possibly TRBD1 (5 bases). This CDR3 has 14 residues. Germline V CDR1 and CDR2: SQVTM, ANQGSEA. Trimming removed 4 bases at V and 1 base at J, with 14 bases between. The CDR3 nucleotides read TGCAGCGTTGTCCCTTTGACAGCTTCCTACGAGCAGTACTTC. Its translation is CSVVPLTASYEQYF.

This sequence joins TRBV5-1 and TRBJ2-3; D unclear. Trimming stripped 2 bases from V and 4 bases from J, with 8 bases between. Germline assignment: CDR1 SGHRS and CDR2 YFSETQ. CDR3 length: 13 residues. In nucleotides, the CDR3 is TGCGCCAGCAGCTTTATAAGCTCAGATACGCAGTATTTT. Its translation: CASSFISSDTQYF.

The table lists this clone with a few counts. In the same sample, other DNA sequences code for this CDR3. The chain carries TRBV30 and TRBJ2-1; D unclear. Trimming shortened V by 4 bases and J by 2 bases, and 3 bases separated the two germline ends. Looked up from germline, CDR1 is GTSNPN and CDR2 is SVGIG (reference sequence). This CDR3 is 11 amino acids long. Here the CDR3 DNA reads TGTGCCTGGACCCCCTACAATGAGCAGTTCTTC. Translated: CAWTPYNEQFF.

This clone was detected only a few times. The V gene is TRBV5-6, the J gene TRBJ2-7, with a tentative D call TRBD2 (5 bases). V dropped 2 bases and J dropped 0 bases, with 9 bases sitting between them. CDR3 length equals 14 residues. CDR1 SGHDT and CDR2 YYEEEE come from the germline V gene. In DNA, the CDR3 is TGTGCCAGCAGCTTTTTGAGCGGCTCCTACGAGCAGTACTTC. Its translation is CASSFLSGSYEQYF.

This clone has only a few counts. V is TRBV10-3 and J is TRBJ1-5; D unresolved. V was clipped by 0 bases and J by 0 bases, with 9 bases between them. The germline CDR1 and CDR2 sequences are ENHRY and SYGVKD. The CDR3 is 16 amino acids. The CDR3 protein is CAISESVTDSNQPQHF. In nucleotides, the CDR3 is TGTGCCATCAGTGAGTCGGTCACAGATAGCAATCAGCCCCAGCATTTT.

The V gene is TRBV5-1, the J gene TRBJ2-4; D remains unclear. V dropped 4 bases and J dropped 12 bases, with 14 bases sitting between them. The CDR3 runs to 12 residues. Per germline, CDR1 SGHRS and CDR2 YFSETQ. CDR3 DNA: TGCGCCAGCAGCCACGACGGCCATACTCAGTACTTC. Its protein product is CASSHDGHTQYF.

The CDR3 DNA is TGTGCCAGCAGCCAGCTGGGACAGGGGTTTGAAAAACTGTTTTTT. Residues: CASSQLGQGFEKLFF. This chain connects TRBV14 to TRBJ1-4, with 10 bases identical to TRBD1. This CDR3 contains 15 residues. V lost 3 bases to trimming and J lost 7 bases; unmatched junction nucleotides: 5. The germline V gene encodes CDR1 SGHDN and CDR2 FVKESK. The full variable domain, completed using reference TRBV14 and TRBJ1-4, is EAGVTQFPSHSVIEKGQTVTLRCDPISGHDNLYWYRRVMGKEIKFLLHFVKESKQDESGMPNNRFLAERTGGTYSTLKVQPAELEDSGVYFCASSQLGQGFEKLFFGSGTQLSVL.

The V gene is TRBV5-1, the J gene TRBJ2-1; D ambiguous. With 4 bases removed from V and 9 bases from J, the gap between germline ends came to 14 bases. There are 13 residues in the CDR3. Germline V gene data show CDR1 as SGHRS and CDR2 as YFSETQ. CDR3 nucleotide sequence: TGCGCCAGCAGCCCGGAAGGTATCGCTGAGCAGTTCTTC. As protein: CASSPEGIAEQFF.

This clone has just a few counts. This chain uses TRBV5-1 with TRBJ2-7, with D hard to call. Germline assignment: CDR1 SGHRS and CDR2 YFSETQ. V lost 3 bases, J lost 4 bases, and 14 bases lay in between. This CDR3 contains 14 residues. The CDR3 spells CASSSGGNVYEQYF. In DNA form, the CDR3 reads TGCGCCAGCAGCTCGGGTGGTAACGTTTACGAGCAGTACTTC.

V and J are TRBV5-1 and TRBJ2-7; D is unresolved. Trimming pared 5 bases from V and 2 bases from J, leaving 11 bases between. CDR1 is SGHRS, CDR2 YFSETQ, per germline. The CDR3 is made up of 13 amino acids. This chain's CDR3 is CASRTPETYEQYF. CDR3 sequence (DNA): TGCGCCAGCAGGACCCCGGAGACCTACGAGCAGTACTTC.

Only a few counts were recorded for this clone. The V gene is TRBV25-1, the J gene TRBJ1-1; D not resolved. The length of the CDR3 is 11 residues. CDR1 and CDR2 (germline): MGHDK, SYGVNS. Trimming removed 7 bases at V and 3 bases at J, with 6 bases between. CDR3 sequence (DNA): TGTGCCAGCACCCTTTACACTGAAGCTTTCTTT. Its translation is CASTLYTEAFF.

This clone was seen more than once but under ten times. Other DNA sequences in the same sample also yield this CDR3. CDR3 amino acids: CASSPPSTDTQYF. In DNA form, the CDR3 reads TGTGCCAGCTCACCACCCAGCACAGATACGCAGTATTTT. V and J are TRBV18 and TRBJ2-3; D gene uncertain. This CDR3 has 13 amino acids. V was cut by 0 bases and J by 0 bases, with 1 base left in between. Germline CDR1 and CDR2: KGHSH and LQKENI.

The rearrangement joins TRBV7-9 to TRBJ2-7, with D unresolved. V was cut by 5 bases and J by 3 bases, with 17 bases left in between. The CDR3 runs to 15 residues. From germline, CDR1 is SEHNR and CDR2 FQNEAQ (reference sequence). CDR3 bases: TGTGCCAGCAGCGACGCCAAAGGAGTTGGCTACGAGCAGTACTTC. Encoded protein: CASSDAKGVGYEQYF.

About this clone itself: The sample contains more than one DNA sequence encoding this CDR3. The gene calls are TRBV29-1 and TRBJ2-7; D gene unclear. The CDR3 extends over 13 amino acids. The germline gives CDR1 SQVTM, CDR2 ANQGSEA. V was trimmed by 6 bases and J by 1 base, leaving 13 bases between them. The CDR3 DNA is TGCAGCGTGGGCCCGGACGGTTCCTACGAGCAGTACTTC. Residues: CSVGPDGSYEQYF.

The chain recombines TRBV6-6 with TRBJ1-2; 8 bases match TRBD1. This CDR3 has 13 amino acids. Germline V CDR1 and CDR2: MNHNY, SVGAGI (reference sequence). Germline trimming cut 0 bases from V and 6 bases from J; bases unmatched to any gene: 0. The chain's CDR3 is CASSYSTGDGYTF. The CDR3 DNA reads TGTGCCAGCAGTTACTCGACAGGGGATGGCTACACCTTC.